The sequence of this T cell receptor beta chain was determined in a study of shared clonotypes between healthy human individuals. Study in general: Each donor's CD8 memory used one plate, CD8 naive two, each CD4 subset three.

Naivety among CD8 cells was defined by CD45RO negativity and positive CCR7 selection, thereby excluding terminally differentiated effector memory CD45RA+ cells. Execution of the assay was at deep level. The assay was immunoSEQ multiplex PCR, and TCRdb's table has in-frame clones only and misses some. Among approximately 2,000,000 clones listed, over 85% were seen once. General observations from the study: An effect of sequencing depth on clonotype sharing among donors was expected. A generally larger estimated richness was seen in naive subsets than in memory subsets.

Details on this clone: Its antigen is unknown.

The clonotype comes from a man between 18 and 29 years old in good health. Some clones in this sample may be carry-over from other donors' samples. The sequenced material came from naive CD8+ T cells from PBMCs.

The CDR3 here is CASSEVGGPADTQYF. CDR3 DNA: TGCGCCAGCAGCGAGGTGGGAGGGCCCGCAGATACGCAGTATTTT. The chain couples TRBV4-1 to TRBJ2-3, with 7 bases fitting TRBD2. This CDR3 is built from 15 residues. From germline, CDR1 is MGHRA and CDR2 YSYEKL. The V and J ends lost 5 bases and 4 bases, in that order; junction bases with no gene match: 9.